These 26 T cell receptor beta chains share one sample of origin, sequenced in a study of Graves' ophthalmopathy and Graves' hyperthyroidism. Scientists amplified the TCR beta CDR3 regions from RNA transcripts. RT-PCR in the first round used HTBI primers; a second-round multiplex PCR followed. Using its own MiXCR run on the multiplex PCR reads, TCRdb lists one record per CDR3 protein. Among around 400,000 distinct CDR3 sequences listed, over 20% were seen once. The specimen sequenced was peripheral blood. The receptors originated from a woman aged 18-35 years with stable Graves' hyperthyroidism.

This clonotype has at least ten counts. V usage is TRBV20-1 and J usage is TRBJ1-1; D may be TRBD1 (6 bases). The CDR3 has 13 residues. The germline V gene has CDR1 DFQATT and CDR2 SNEGSKA (reference sequence). The V gene lost 3 bases and the J gene lost 2 bases, with 10 bases spanning the gap. The CDR3 spells CSASGRGNTEAFF. CDR3 nucleotides: TGCAGTGCTAGTGGCAGGGGAAACACTGAAGCTTTCTTT.

This clonotype has ten or more counts. The chain employs TRBV6-4 and TRBJ1-2; TRBD1 is a possible D gene (5 bases). CDR1 is MRHNA, CDR2 SNTAGT, per germline. V dropped 2 bases and J dropped 0 bases, with 13 bases sitting between them. This CDR3 has 16 amino acids. The CDR3 here is CASSDRGGLSNYGYTF. CDR3 nucleotide sequence: TGTGCCAGCAGTGACCGGGGCGGTTTGTCTAACTATGGCTACACCTTC.

This clonotype was found many times. The J gene is TRBJ2-7, the V gene TRBV30; D is unresolved. Trimming took off 2 bases at V and 3 bases at J, with 5 bases between the two ends. Per germline, CDR1 GTSNPN and CDR2 SVGIG (reference sequence). The CDR3 contains 11 residues. CDR3 region: CAWSLNYEQYF. CDR3 sequence (DNA): TGTGCCTGGAGTTTGAACTACGAGCAGTACTTC.

The sample holds many counts of this clonotype. DNA for the CDR3: TGTGCCAGCAGCCACAGCCCCGGGACAGGGAACACTGAAGCTTTCTTT. This codes for CASSHSPGTGNTEAFF. The V call is TRBV14, the J call TRBJ1-1, with 8 bases matching TRBD1. The trim removed 3 bases at V and 1 base at J, leaving 7 bases unmatched. The germline V gene has CDR1 SGHDN and CDR2 FVKESK. This CDR3 is 16 amino acids long.

V usage is TRBV6-1 and J usage is TRBJ1-5, with D uncertain. CDR3 length equals 14 residues. Germline V gene sequence: CDR1 MNHNS, CDR2 SASEGT. Trimming stripped 7 bases from V and 11 bases from J, with 21 bases between. The CDR3 coding sequence is TGTGCCAGCACACCGACAATTCCCGGGTCAGCCCAGCATTTT. It encodes CASTPTIPGSAQHF.

The chain links TRBV29-1 to TRBJ2-2, with TRBD1 as a possible D gene (5 bases). Germline CDR1 and CDR2: SQVTM and ANQGSEA. V lost 4 bases and J 0 bases, leaving 12 bases between the germline ends. The CDR3 runs to 15 residues. CDR3 DNA sequence: TGCAGCGTTGGCCAGACAGTCGCGAACACCGGGGAGCTGTTTTTT. Amino acid sequence: CSVGQTVANTGELFF.

In this sample, this clonotype turned up many times. The chain couples TRBV12-3 or TRBV12-4 to TRBJ2-7, with 7 nucleotides matching TRBD2. The J segment lost 3 bases and the V segment lost 1 base, leaving 6 bases of the junction unmatched. The CDR3 has 15 residues. The CDR3 sequence: CASSLGLAVHYEQYF. The CDR3, as DNA: TGTGCCAGCAGTTTAGGACTAGCTGTTCACTACGAGCAGTACTTC.

CDR3 coding DNA: TGTGCCTGGGTTGCCCGAGGGGGGGATACTGAAGCTTTCTTT. The encoded protein is CAWVARGGDTEAFF. The chain couples TRBV30 to TRBJ1-1; tentatively, D is TRBD1 (6 bases). Germline CDR1 GTSNPN, CDR2 SVGIG (reference sequence). The CDR3 consists of 14 residues. The V and J ends lost 5 bases and 5 bases respectively, with 18 bases between them.

The chain has TRBV7-3 and TRBJ2-2; either TRBD1 or TRBD2 may supply D (6 bases each). The CDR3 consists of 15 residues. The ends were cut back, 0 bases at V and 4 bases at J, with 9 bases in the middle. CDR1 and CDR2 (germline): SGHTA, FQGTGA. In DNA form, the CDR3 reads TGTGCCAGCAGCTTAACGCGGGACACCACCGGGGAGCTGTTTTTT. Amino acid sequence: CASSLTRDTTGELFF.

This clonotype was detected a few times. The chain recombines TRBV6-1 with TRBJ2-7; 11 bases map to TRBD2. The CDR3 consists of 14 residues. Germline CDR1 reads MNHNS; CDR2 reads SASEGT. Trimming removed 6 bases from V and 6 bases from J; junction bases left unmatched: 7. This CDR3 is CASREYGLAGEQYF. Written as DNA, the CDR3 is TGTGCCAGCAGAGAGTACGGACTAGCGGGCGAGCAGTACTTC.

Many counts were recorded for this clonotype. This chain joins TRBV20-1 and TRBJ2-7; 8 bases are a match to TRBD2. The CDR3 extends over 15 amino acids. Looked up from germline, CDR1 is DFQATT and CDR2 is SNEGSKA (reference sequence). The V segment lost 0 bases and the J segment 0 bases; nucleotides outside the gene matches: 4. DNA for the CDR3: TGCAGTGCTAGAGATCTCGGGGGGGACTCCTACGAGCAGTACTTC. Protein product: CSARDLGGDSYEQYF.

This clonotype was picked up many times. This chain uses TRBV20-1 with TRBJ2-7, with a tentative D call TRBD2 (5 bases). Germline V gene sequence: CDR1 DFQATT, CDR2 SNEGSKA (reference sequence). CDR3 length: 16 residues. V lost 3 bases, J lost 3 bases, and 21 bases lay in between. The CDR3 DNA follows: TGCAGTGCTAGCGATAGCGCAGAGGAGGACTTCTACGAGCAGTACTTC. Amino acid sequence: CSASDSAEEDFYEQYF.

This chain links TRBV12-3 or TRBV12-4 with TRBJ2-7; 10 nucleotides match TRBD2. CDR3 length: 14 amino acids. The ends lost 3 bases at V and 5 bases at J; junction bases unmatched: 4. CDR3 protein: CASSLSGGADEQYF. CDR3 sequence (DNA): TGTGCCAGCAGTTTGAGCGGGGGGGCGGACGAGCAGTACTTC.

The V call is TRBV6-1, the J call TRBJ1-2; 9 bases line up with TRBD1. Unmatched junction bases numbered 9, after V lost 7 bases and J lost 6 bases. Germline CDR1 and CDR2: MNHNS and SASEGT. This CDR3 region has 14 residues. Here the CDR3 DNA reads TGTGCCAGCATTCGCCGGACAGGGGTGGATGGCTACACCTTC. Residues: CASIRRTGVDGYTF.

The chain employs TRBV2 and TRBJ2-7; 9 nucleotides align to TRBD1. Losses at the gene ends were 5 bases for V and 2 bases for J; bases not matched to a gene: 4. Germline V gene lookup returns CDR1 SNHLY and CDR2 FYNNEI. The CDR3 length is 14 residues. CDR3 sequence: CASSKTGGTYEQYF. In DNA, the CDR3 is TGTGCCAGCAGTAAGACAGGGGGTACCTACGAGCAGTACTTC. The full variable domain, with the rest looked up from reference TRBV2 and TRBJ2-7, is EPEVTQTPSHQVTQMGQEVILRCVPISNHLYFYWYRQILGQKVEFLVSFYNNEISEKSEIFDDQFSVERPDGSNFTLKIRSTKLEDSAMYFCASSKTGGTYEQYFGPGTRLTVT.

This clonotype was recorded at least ten times. J is TRBJ2-3 and V is TRBV29-1; TRBD2 matches at 8 bases. The CDR3 contains 15 residues. The trim removed 4 bases at V and 0 bases at J, leaving 6 bases unmatched. CDR1 SQVTM and CDR2 ANQGSEA come from the germline V gene. CDR3 nucleotide sequence: TGCAGCGTTGGTCTGACGGGAGGGAGCACAGATACGCAGTATTTT. Translated: CSVGLTGGSTDTQYF.

This clonotype was detected many times. The chain joins TRBV15 to TRBJ1-5; D ambiguous. The CDR3 has 17 amino acids. V was pared by 2 bases and J by 0 bases, with 14 bases between. The germline V gene encodes CDR1 LNHNV and CDR2 YYDKDF (reference sequence). This CDR3 is CATSRPGRHNSNQPQHF. The CDR3 coding sequence is TGTGCCACCAGCAGACCCGGCCGACATAATAGCAATCAGCCCCAGCATTTT.

This clonotype has at least ten counts. The V call is TRBV20-1, the J call TRBJ2-7, with D maybe TRBD1 (6 bases). V lost 5 bases and J lost 3, with 14 bases in between. Per the germline V gene, CDR1 is DFQATT and CDR2 is SNEGSKA (reference sequence). This CDR3 region has 13 residues. The CDR3 DNA is TGCAGTGCTTCCATTGGACAGCTCTACGAGCAGTACTTC. It yields the protein CSASIGQLYEQYF.

V gene TRBV12-3 or TRBV12-4 combines with J gene TRBJ1-6; D is ambiguous. V shed 3 bases and J shed 4 bases, with 4 bases lying between them. The CDR3 has 13 amino acids. CDR3 DNA sequence: TGTGCCAGCAGTTTTCAATATAATTCACCCCTCCACTTT. Amino acids: CASSFQYNSPLHF.

This clonotype has at least ten counts. The gene calls are TRBV5-1 and TRBJ1-2; D might be TRBD1 (5 bases). The germline V and J ends were trimmed by 0 bases and 6 bases, with 12 bases remaining between them. In germline, CDR1 is SGHRS, CDR2 YFSETQ. The CDR3 runs 14 residues. Written as DNA, the CDR3 is TGCGCCAGCAGCTTGGCCCCGACAGTCGATGGCTACACCTTC. This translates into CASSLAPTVDGYTF.

This clonotype appeared many times. The V and J genes are TRBV20-1 and TRBJ1-3; TRBD1 aligns across 8 bases. The germline CDR1 and CDR2 sequences are DFQATT and SNEGSKA (reference sequence). The CDR3 consists of 16 residues. Losses at the gene ends were 2 bases for V and 4 bases for J; bases not matched to a gene: 10. CDR3 sequence: CSARTEGQGGGNTIYF. The DNA of the CDR3 is TGCAGTGCTAGAACCGAAGGACAGGGTGGCGGAAACACCATATATTTT.

The rearrangement joins TRBV7-8 to TRBJ1-5; 9 bases agree with TRBD1. CDR3 length: 16 residues. Trimming took 4 bases from V and 3 from J; bases not matched to a gene: 7. From germline, CDR1 is SGHVS and CDR2 FQNEAQ. CDR3 residues: CASSSPGQGSNQPQHF. The CDR3 DNA is TGTGCCAGCAGCTCTCCGGGACAGGGTTCCAATCAGCCCCAGCATTTT. The variable domain in full, with the rest retrieved from reference TRBV7-8 and TRBJ1-5, is GAGVSQSPRYKVAKRGQDVALRCDPISGHVSLFWYQQALGQGPEFLTYFQNEAQLDKSGLPSDRFFAERPEGSVSTLKIQRTQQEDSAVYLCASSSPGQGSNQPQHFGDGTRLSIL.

At least ten counts were recorded for this clonotype. V usage is TRBV25-1 and J usage is TRBJ1-5; a weak D match, TRBD1 (6 bases). Trimming took 3 bases from V and 4 from J, leaving 13 bases between them. The germline V gene encodes CDR1 MGHDK and CDR2 SYGVNS. The CDR3 is 15 amino acids. The CDR3 DNA follows: TGTGCCAGCAGTGACGCGGGACATCTTAATCAGCCCCAGCATTTT. Protein: CASSDAGHLNQPQHF.

This clonotype was counted at least ten times. The chain employs TRBV6-5 and TRBJ1-2; perhaps TRBD1 as D (5 bases). V lost 2 bases and J 5 bases, leaving 6 bases between the germline ends. CDR1 is MNHEY, CDR2 SVGAGI, per germline. The CDR3 consists of 12 residues. The CDR3 loop is CASSYAGYGYTF. CDR3 in DNA: TGTGCCAGCAGTTACGCAGGGTATGGCTACACCTTC.

At least ten counts were recorded for this clonotype. The chain links TRBV12-3 or TRBV12-4 to TRBJ2-2, with D possibly TRBD2 on 6 matching bases. V was trimmed by 4 bases and J by 3 bases, leaving 15 bases between them. CDR3 size: 16 residues. The CDR3, as DNA: TGTGCCAGCAGTTCAAGCGGCGGGACTTACACCGGGGAGCTGTTTTTT. Its translation is CASSSSGGTYTGELFF.

This clonotype has just a few counts. As the CDR3 is not closed by the conserved phenylalanine or tryptophan, this likely results from a read error. The chain employs TRBV27 and TRBJ1-2; possible D gene TRBD1, 5 bases. The CDR3 is 14 amino acids. The V and J ends lost 0 bases and 4 bases respectively, with 9 bases between them. The germline V gene has CDR1 MNHEY and CDR2 SMNVEV (reference sequence). The CDR3 loop is CASSLSGAGYGYTL. The CDR3 DNA reads TGTGCCAGCAGTTTATCAGGGGCTGGCTATGGCTACACCCTC.